A selection of T cell receptor beta chains follows, all from one sample in a study of shared clonotypes between healthy human individuals. Some clones are missing from TCRdb's copy, which holds only in-frame ones; the method was immunoSEQ multiplex PCR. The sample contains approximately 2,000,000 clones, under 95% of which appear only once. Source material: naive CD4+ T cells from PBMCs. The receptors stem from a man between 18 and 35 years old in good health. Some clones in this sample may be carry-over from other donors' samples. Both conserved end residues are part of each CDR3. A D gene is named only where the DNA matches it firmly. Size is omitted from some rows. Given values are once, few, many or a class for expanded clones.

clone_size: .; v_call: TRBV9; d_call: .; j_call: TRBJ2-1; cdr3_nt: TGTGCCAGCAGCGCCTTAGGGGCGGGTGAGCAGTTCTTC; cdr3_aa: CASSALGAGEQFF
clone_size: .; v_call: TRBV9; d_call: .; j_call: TRBJ2-3; cdr3_nt: TGTGCCAGCAGCGTCGGCGGAGCCTCTAGCACAGATACGCAGTATTTT; cdr3_aa: CASSVGGASSTDTQYF
clone_size: .; v_call: TRBV9; d_call: .; j_call: TRBJ1-6; cdr3_nt: TGTGCCAGCAGCGTAGACCAGGGAGGTTTACCCCTCCACTTT; cdr3_aa: CASSVDQGGLPLHF
clone_size: .; v_call: TRBV28; d_call: .; j_call: TRBJ1-1; cdr3_nt: TGTGCCAGCAGACGGGATGTCGAAGCTTTCTTT; cdr3_aa: CASRRDVEAFF
clone_size: once; v_call: TRBV28; d_call: TRBD2; j_call: TRBJ2-1; cdr3_nt: TGTGCCAGCAGTTCGGCTAGCGGGAGGGCCTGGTATGAGCAGTTCTTC; cdr3_aa: CASSSASGRAWYEQFF
clone_size: .; v_call: TRBV9; d_call: .; j_call: TRBJ1-3; cdr3_nt: TGTGCCAGCAGCTCCGGAGAGAACTCTGGAAACACCATATATTTT; cdr3_aa: CASSSGENSGNTIYF
clone_size: .; v_call: TRBV7-9; d_call: .; j_call: TRBJ2-5; cdr3_nt: TGTGCCAGCAGCTCCAGGGGAGGGGGCGGCGGGCAGGAGACCCAGTACTTC; cdr3_aa: CASSSRGGGGGQETQYF
clone_size: .; v_call: TRBV28; d_call: .; j_call: TRBJ2-7; cdr3_nt: TGTGCCAGCAGTTCAGGCAGTTTCTACGAGCAGTACTTC; cdr3_aa: CASSSGSFYEQYF
clone_size: .; v_call: TRBV19; d_call: .; j_call: TRBJ1-5; cdr3_nt: TGTGCCAGCGCACTTCTAGGGAATCAGCCCCAGCATTTT; cdr3_aa: CASALLGNQPQHF
clone_size: .; v_call: TRBV5-1; d_call: TRBD2; j_call: TRBJ2-5; cdr3_nt: TGCGCCAGCAGCGCTAGCGGGAGTGGGGAGACCCAGTACTTC; cdr3_aa: CASSASGSGETQYF
clone_size: once; v_call: TRBV6-5; d_call: TRBD2; j_call: TRBJ2-1; cdr3_nt: TGTGCCAGCAGTTTAGCGGGATACAATGAGCAGTTCTTC; cdr3_aa: CASSLAGYNEQFF
clone_size: .; v_call: TRBV2; d_call: TRBD1; j_call: TRBJ2-6; cdr3_nt: TGTGCCAGCAGTGAAGGGACAGGGGGACCTGGGGCCAACGTCCTGACTTTC; cdr3_aa: CASSEGTGGPGANVLTF
clone_size: once; v_call: TRBV5-1; d_call: .; j_call: TRBJ1-5; cdr3_nt: TGCGCCAGCAGCCCTGACACGGGGGATCAGCCCCAGCATTTT; cdr3_aa: CASSPDTGDQPQHF
clone_size: .; v_call: TRBV7-8; d_call: TRBD1; j_call: TRBJ1-5; cdr3_nt: TGTGCCAGCAGCTTAGAGAGGACAGGGGCCCAGCCCCAGCATTTT; cdr3_aa: CASSLERTGAQPQHF
clone_size: .; v_call: TRBV29-1; d_call: .; j_call: TRBJ2-2; cdr3_nt: TGCAGCGTTCGGGTTACTAACACCGGGGAGCTGTTTTTT; cdr3_aa: CSVRVTNTGELFF
clone_size: .; v_call: TRBV7-9; d_call: TRBD1; j_call: TRBJ2-7; cdr3_nt: TGTGCCAGCAGCCACCTAACTGGGACAGAATCCTACGAGCAGTACTTC; cdr3_aa: CASSHLTGTESYEQYF
clone_size: .; v_call: TRBV5-1; d_call: .; j_call: TRBJ1-2; cdr3_nt: TGCGCCAGCAGCTTGGGGGCGCGGGCCCGAAACTATGGCTACACCTTC; cdr3_aa: CASSLGARARNYGYTF
clone_size: .; v_call: TRBV12-5; d_call: .; j_call: TRBJ2-3; cdr3_nt: TGTGCTAGTGGTTTGGCGGGACTCTCAGATACGCAGTATTTT; cdr3_aa: CASGLAGLSDTQYF
clone_size: .; v_call: TRBV29-1; d_call: TRBD2; j_call: TRBJ2-1; cdr3_nt: TGCAGCGTTGGCGGGAGGGCCCGAAATGAGCAGTTCTTC; cdr3_aa: CSVGGRARNEQFF
clone_size: .; v_call: TRBV5-1; d_call: .; j_call: TRBJ2-7; cdr3_nt: TGCGCCAGCAGCTTGGTGGCAGGGGCACCCTACGAGCAGTACTTC; cdr3_aa: CASSLVAGAPYEQYF
clone_size: once; v_call: TRBV7-6; d_call: .; j_call: TRBJ2-7; cdr3_nt: TGTGCCAGCAGCTTAACTAGCACCCGAGCCAACGAGCAGTACTTC; cdr3_aa: CASSLTSTRANEQYF
clone_size: .; v_call: TRBV11-1; d_call: TRBD2; j_call: TRBJ2-2; cdr3_nt: TGTGCCAGCAGCTTCGTACTAGCGGGAGTAGCCGGGGAGCTGTTTTTT; cdr3_aa: CASSFVLAGVAGELFF
clone_size: .; v_call: TRBV18; d_call: .; j_call: TRBJ2-2; cdr3_nt: TGTGCCAGCTCACCACCGAGAGGATGGGCCTCCCTACTGAACACCGGGGAGCTGTTTTTT; cdr3_aa: CASSPPRGWASLLNTGELFF
clone_size: .; v_call: TRBV20-1; d_call: .; j_call: TRBJ1-4; cdr3_nt: TGCAGTGCAGAAGATGAAAAACTGTTTTTT; cdr3_aa: CSAEDEKLFF
clone_size: .; v_call: TRBV5-6; d_call: TRBD2; j_call: TRBJ2-7; cdr3_nt: TGTGCCAGTAGTGTAGCGGGAGGGTGGGATGAGCAGTACTTC; cdr3_aa: CASSVAGGWDEQYF
clone_size: .; v_call: TRBV7-9; d_call: .; j_call: TRBJ1-2; cdr3_nt: TGTGCCAGCAGCCCTATAGTTGGGGGAGGCTATGGCTACACCTTC; cdr3_aa: CASSPIVGGGYGYTF
clone_size: .; v_call: TRBV7-3; d_call: TRBD1; j_call: TRBJ1-2; cdr3_nt: TGTGCCAGCAGCTATGACAGGGCTAACTATGGCTACACCTTC; cdr3_aa: CASSYDRANYGYTF
clone_size: .; v_call: TRBV9; d_call: .; j_call: TRBJ2-7; cdr3_nt: TGTGCCAGCAGCGTAGCTGGCAGCGCGACCTACGAGCAGTACTTC; cdr3_aa: CASSVAGSATYEQYF
clone_size: .; v_call: TRBV6-1; d_call: TRBD1; j_call: TRBJ2-7; cdr3_nt: TGTGCCAGCAGTGTCGGGACAGGGTGGTACGAGCAGTACTTC; cdr3_aa: CASSVGTGWYEQYF
clone_size: .; v_call: TRBV11-2; d_call: TRBD2; j_call: TRBJ2-1; cdr3_nt: TGTGCCAGCAGCTTAGATATATTTGGCGGGAGGGTTGGGAATGAGCAGTTCTTC; cdr3_aa: CASSLDIFGGRVGNEQFF
clone_size: .; v_call: TRBV6-5; d_call: .; j_call: TRBJ2-7; cdr3_nt: TGTGCCAGCAGTCGGCAGGCTTACGAGCAGTACTTC; cdr3_aa: CASSRQAYEQYF
clone_size: .; v_call: TRBV5-1; d_call: TRBD2; j_call: TRBJ2-3; cdr3_nt: TGCGCCAGCAGTACTAGCGGGAGCACAGATACGCAGTATTTT; cdr3_aa: CASSTSGSTDTQYF
clone_size: .; v_call: TRBV4-2; d_call: .; j_call: TRBJ1-1; cdr3_nt: TGTGCCAGCAGCCAAGATCGTGGCGAGCGGGCCACTGAAGCTTTCTTT; cdr3_aa: CASSQDRGERATEAFF
clone_size: .; v_call: TRBV5-1; d_call: TRBD1; j_call: TRBJ2-4; cdr3_nt: TGCGCCAGCAGCCCCCAGACAGGGAACATTCAGTACTTC; cdr3_aa: CASSPQTGNIQYF
clone_size: .; v_call: TRBV9; d_call: .; j_call: TRBJ2-7; cdr3_nt: TGTGCCAGCAGCTCCGACCCTAGCTCCTACGAGCAGTACTTC; cdr3_aa: CASSSDPSSYEQYF
clone_size: .; v_call: TRBV6-1; d_call: .; j_call: TRBJ2-7; cdr3_nt: TGTGCCAGCAGGACTACCTTAGGCCCCTACGAGCAGTACTTC; cdr3_aa: CASRTTLGPYEQYF
clone_size: few; v_call: TRBV18; d_call: .; j_call: TRBJ2-5; cdr3_nt: TGTGCCAGCTCACAAAACCAAGAGACCCAGTACTTC; cdr3_aa: CASSQNQETQYF
clone_size: .; v_call: TRBV5-4; d_call: TRBD2; j_call: TRBJ2-3; cdr3_nt: TGTGCCAGCAGCTTAGTACTAGCGGGAGTCAGTGATACGCAGTATTTT; cdr3_aa: CASSLVLAGVSDTQYF
clone_size: .; v_call: TRBV5-4; d_call: .; j_call: TRBJ2-1; cdr3_nt: TGTGCCAGCAGCTCCGGGACCTTCAAACTGGGGAATGAGCAGTTCTTC; cdr3_aa: CASSSGTFKLGNEQFF
clone_size: .; v_call: TRBV27; d_call: .; j_call: TRBJ2-5; cdr3_nt: TGTGCCAGCAGTTGGCGGGAGACCCAGTACTTC; cdr3_aa: CASSWRETQYF
clone_size: .; v_call: TRBV5-1; d_call: .; j_call: TRBJ1-6; cdr3_nt: TGCGCCAGCAGCTTGGCCATTGATAATTCACCCCTCCACTTT; cdr3_aa: CASSLAIDNSPLHF
clone_size: once; v_call: TRBV7-9; d_call: .; j_call: TRBJ2-1; cdr3_nt: TGTGCCAGCAGCTTAGTGGTGGGTTTGGGTCTCGATGAGCAGTTCTTC; cdr3_aa: CASSLVVGLGLDEQFF
clone_size: .; v_call: TRBV5-1; d_call: TRBD1; j_call: TRBJ2-5; cdr3_nt: TGCGCCAGCAGCATAGGGACAGGGGAAGAGACCCAGTACTTC; cdr3_aa: CASSIGTGEETQYF
clone_size: .; v_call: TRBV28; d_call: .; j_call: TRBJ2-3; cdr3_nt: TGTGCCAGCAGTTTTGAGGGCTCCCTCTATACGTCCTATTTT; cdr3_aa: CASSFEGSLYTSYF
clone_size: once; v_call: TRBV7-2; d_call: .; j_call: TRBJ2-7; cdr3_nt: TGTGCCAGCAGTCTGGTCCTGTACGAGCAGTACTTC; cdr3_aa: CASSLVLYEQYF
clone_size: .; v_call: TRBV19; d_call: .; j_call: TRBJ2-5; cdr3_nt: TGTGCCAGTTCCTCCGGTAGGGAGACCCAGTACTTC; cdr3_aa: CASSSGRETQYF
clone_size: .; v_call: TRBV11-2; d_call: .; j_call: TRBJ1-1; cdr3_nt: TGTGCCAGCAGCTTAGATGGGGGGAGTGCTTTCTTT; cdr3_aa: CASSLDGGSAFF